This T cell receptor (beta chain) was sequenced in a study of T cell responses to AZD1222 COVID-19 vaccine. This CDR3 spans 16 amino acids. Germline loops: CDR1 SGHRS, CDR2 YFSETQ. Trimming shortened V by 2 bases and J by 1 base, and 12 bases separated the two germline ends. The method was immunoSEQ multiplex PCR; TCRdb's version includes in-frame clones alone and lacks a portion of them. The sample has more than 150,000 clones; about nine tenths are singletons. This receptor was identified in an adult in good health. The J gene is TRBJ2-2, the V gene TRBV5-1; possible D gene TRBD2, 5 bases. This specimen consisted of peripheral blood, obtained on day 0 of AZD1222 vaccination. Here the CDR3 DNA reads TGCGCCAGCAGCTTAGGGTCCAGCGGGAACACCGGGGAGCTGTTTTTT. Protein sequence: CASSLGSSGNTGELFF.